The clone carrying this T cell receptor (beta chain) was observed once. Its specificity is unknown. TCRdb keeps only in-frame clones here, not all; method: immunoSEQ multiplex PCR. Of 10,000 to 15,000 clones in the sample, 80% to 90% were seen once. This entry is derived from a study of chemoradiotherapy in HPV16-positive cancers. Study-wide results and caveats: In HPV16-positive patients, HPV-responsive T-cell expansion tracked better recurrence-free survival.

V was pared by 5 bases and J by 6 bases, with 16 bases of the junction left unmatched. From germline, CDR1 is SGHRS and CDR2 YFSETQ. CDR3 length equals 17 residues. Over chemoradiotherapy, repertoires were sampled more than once. The sequences come from blood, collected from a patient who underwent chemoradiotherapy. The sequence derives from a human donor with HPV-associated anogenital cancer. This chain uses TRBV5-1 with TRBJ2-1; 8 bases agree with TRBD1. The CDR3 coding sequence is TGCGCCAGCAGACCAAAGCTTGGGACAGGAAAAAGCAATGAGCAGTTCTTC. It specifies CASRPKLGTGKSNEQFF.